The 9 T cell receptor beta chains listed next were all sequenced from one sample in a study of T cells after yellow fever vaccination. TCRdb processed the 5' RACE reads anew with MiXCR; each CDR3 protein has one entry. Among about 68,000 distinct CDR3 sequences listed, about 6% were seen once. The starting material was CD8+ T cells sorted from PBMCs, obtained 35 to 50 days after the first yellow fever vaccination. The source is a man between 18 and 35 years old who received the YFV17D yellow fever vaccine.

The rearrangement uses TRBV7-2 and TRBJ2-2, with D tentatively TRBD2 (6 bases). V was pared by 6 bases and J by 3 bases, with 17 bases between. The CDR3 has 16 residues. Germline assignment: CDR1 SGHTA and CDR2 FQGNSA. CDR3 amino acids: CASRGSGTLDTGELFF. CDR3 DNA: TGTGCCAGCAGGGGTTCCGGGACTCTTGACACCGGGGAGCTGTTTTTT.

This clonotype has a count of ten or more. V gene TRBV7-9 combines with J gene TRBJ1-2, with D possibly matching TRBD1 (6 bases). This CDR3 region has 13 residues. Trimming stripped 3 bases from V and 8 bases from J, with 13 bases between. The germline gives CDR1 SEHNR, CDR2 FQNEAQ (reference sequence). The CDR3 DNA follows: TGTGCCAGCAGCTTCGGGGGCGCGGAGGGCTACACCTTC. It yields the protein CASSFGGAEGYTF.

This clonotype was seen a handful of times. The chain carries TRBV6-5 and TRBJ2-7; D gene uncertain. Germline CDR1 and CDR2: MNHEY and SVGAGI. The CDR3 extends over 13 amino acids. V was cut by 2 bases and J by 3 bases, with 8 bases left in between. The CDR3 is CASSYGVGYEQYV. Here the CDR3 DNA reads TGTGCCAGCAGTTACGGGGTCGGCTACGAGCAGTACGTC.

This clonotype has at least ten counts. The chain is built from TRBV29-1 and TRBJ2-7; perhaps TRBD2 as D (6 bases). Germline-derived CDR1 and CDR2 are SQVTM and ANQGSEA. The CDR3 covers 11 residues. V was shortened by 7 bases and J by 4 bases, with 11 bases between the two germline ends. The CDR3 loop reads CSALEGYEQYV. The CDR3 bases are TGCAGCGCGTTGGAGGGATACGAGCAGTACGTC.

This clonotype was counted many times. This chain connects TRBV2 to TRBJ1-5, with D perhaps matching TRBD1 (5 bases). V was cut by 4 bases and J by 0 bases, with 13 bases left in between. The germline V gene has CDR1 SNHLY and CDR2 FYNNEI. The CDR3 length is 16 residues. CDR3 DNA sequence: TGTGCCAGCAGTGGGCGGGGGGGATATAGCAATCAGCCCCAGCATTTT. This gives the protein CASSGRGGYSNQPQHF.

V gene TRBV12-3 or TRBV12-4 combines with J gene TRBJ2-3; 7 bases agree with TRBD2. The ends lost 7 bases at V and 4 bases at J; junction bases unmatched: 11. This CDR3 is built from 15 residues. The CDR3 sequence: CASTTVPGGADTQYF. The CDR3 DNA reads TGTGCCAGCACTACCGTCCCGGGGGGAGCAGATACGCAGTATTTT.

This clonotype was counted a few times. This chain uses TRBV4-1 with TRBJ2-3, with D perhaps matching TRBD2 (6 bases). The CDR3 extends over 16 amino acids. In germline, CDR1 is MGHRA, CDR2 YSYEKL. Trimming stripped 4 bases from V and 1 base from J, with 15 bases between. CDR3 protein: CASSPRWGVGTDTQYF. The CDR3 coding sequence is TGCGCCAGCAGCCCAAGATGGGGGGTCGGCACAGATACGCAGTATTTT.

This clonotype was detected many times. The CDR3, as DNA: TGTGCCAGCAGCTTACCTAGCGGGGGGAGCCCCTACGAGCAGTACTTC. It yields the protein CASSLPSGGSPYEQYF. The rearrangement joins TRBV7-9 to TRBJ2-7; 11 bases line up with TRBD2. The length of the CDR3 is 16 residues. The junction had 5 bases not matched to a gene; V was cut back by 2 bases and J by 2 bases. Germline V gene data show CDR1 as SEHNR and CDR2 as FQNEAQ (reference sequence).

The table lists this clonotype with a few counts. V usage is TRBV5-1 and J usage is TRBJ2-7; 9 positions agree with TRBD1. The length of the CDR3 is 15 residues. CDR1 and CDR2 (germline): SGHRS, YFSETQ. Losses at the gene ends were 7 bases for V and 1 base for J; bases not matched to a gene: 9. CDR3 region: CASAAGTGLSYEQYV. The DNA for the CDR3 is TGCGCCAGCGCCGCCGGGACAGGGCTTTCCTACGAGCAGTACGTC.